The 25 T cell receptor beta chains listed next were all sequenced from one sample in a study of shared clonotypes between healthy human individuals. This table comes from immunoSEQ multiplex PCR, and its TCRdb copy is limited to in-frame clones, with some not included. There are about 490,000 clones in the sample; roughly 80% occur only once, and about an eighth lies in the top ten. Input material: PBMCs. All receptors derive from a middle-aged woman in good health. Some clones in this sample may be carry-over from other donors' samples.

The table lists this clone with many counts. This sequence joins TRBV25-1 and TRBJ2-5; D gene uncertain. Per the germline V gene, CDR1 is MGHDK and CDR2 is SYGVNS. This CDR3 has 12 amino acids. Trimming took 4 bases from V and 5 from J, leaving 8 bases between them. CDR3 nucleotides: TGTGCCAGCAGTGGTGGGCCGGAGACCCAGTACTTC. Its translation is CASSGGPETQYF.

The chain couples TRBV15 to TRBJ2-3, with D tentatively TRBD1 (7 bases). V lost 3 bases to trimming and J lost 3 bases, with 16 bases between them. Germline V gene data show CDR1 as LNHNV and CDR2 as YYDKDF (reference sequence). CDR3 size: 16 residues. The CDR3 DNA reads as TGTGCCACCAGCAGGGGGTTACAGGGGACTACAGATACGCAGTATTTT. As protein: CATSRGLQGTTDTQYF.

This clone was observed a single time. This chain links TRBV13 with TRBJ2-3, with a tentative D call TRBD1 (5 bases). Deletions cut 0 bases from V and 5 bases from J, with 12 bases between. Germline V gene sequence: CDR1 PRHDT, CDR2 FYEKMQ (reference sequence). The CDR3 extends over 15 amino acids. The CDR3 region has the DNA TGTGCCAGCAGCTTAGGAGGGGTTGCCCAAGATACGCAGTATTTT. It specifies CASSLGGVAQDTQYF. Complete variable domain (other parts from reference TRBV13 and TRBJ2-3): AAGVIQSPRHLIKEKRETATLKCYPIPRHDTVYWYQQGPGQDPQFLISFYEKMQSDKGSIPDRFSAQQFSDYHSELNMSSLELGDSALYFCASSLGGVAQDTQYFGPGTRLTVL.

The V gene is TRBV18, the J gene TRBJ2-3; TRBD2 matches at 7 bases. CDR3 length equals 19 residues. With V trimmed by 3 bases and J by 0 bases, 15 bases remained unmatched. Germline values: CDR1 KGHSH, CDR2 LQKENI. This CDR3 reads CASSPPRSGYLASTDTQYF. The CDR3 DNA sequence: TGTGCCAGCTCACCTCCTCGTAGCGGGTACCTTGCGAGCACAGATACGCAGTATTTT.

J is TRBJ2-7 and V is TRBV10-1; 9 bases map to TRBD2. Germline loops: CDR1 WNHNN, CDR2 SYGVQD (reference sequence). This CDR3 comprises 13 residues. After removal of 0 bases from V and 12 bases from J, the junction contained 6 bases not matched to a gene. In DNA, the CDR3 is TGCGCCAGCAGTGAGTCCGCTAGCGGGAAAGTGTACTTC. This sequence encodes CASSESASGKVYF.

The chain combines TRBV5-1 with TRBJ2-7; D not resolved. This CDR3 has 15 amino acids. Germline V gives CDR1 SGHRS, CDR2 YFSETQ. Between the trimmed V and J ends, which lost 1 base and 2 bases, there was a span of 13 bases. CDR3 residues: CASSLRWEATYEQYF. The CDR3 DNA reads TGCGCCAGCAGCTTGAGGTGGGAAGCCACCTACGAGCAGTACTTC.

This chain links TRBV2 with TRBJ2-7, with D possibly TRBD2 on 6 matching bases. Germline V gives CDR1 SNHLY, CDR2 FYNNEI. The CDR3 is 14 residues long. The V end lost 8 bases, the J end lost 2 bases, and 16 bases lay between the germline ends. CDR3 in amino acids: CASLERVNTYEQYF. The CDR3 nucleotides are TGTGCCAGCTTGGAGCGGGTTAATACCTACGAGCAGTACTTC.

This clone was counted many times. This chain joins TRBV30 and TRBJ1-1; no clear D gene. The V end was cut by 5 bases, the J end by 5 bases, with 18 bases between. This CDR3 is 14 amino acids long. Per germline, CDR1 GTSNPN and CDR2 SVGIG (reference sequence). The CDR3 reads CAWSKPRFATEAFF. In nucleotides, the CDR3 is TGTGCCTGGTCCAAACCCAGGTTCGCGACTGAAGCTTTCTTT.

The V and J genes are TRBV7-2 and TRBJ1-1, with D perhaps matching TRBD1 (5 bases). Trimming shortened V by 3 bases and J by 0 bases, and 8 bases separated the two germline ends. Germline V gene sequence: CDR1 SGHTA, CDR2 FQGNSA. This CDR3 is 14 amino acids long. The CDR3 is CASSFLTVNTEAFF. CDR3 DNA sequence: TGTGCCAGCAGCTTTCTGACAGTGAACACTGAAGCTTTCTTT.

The chain combines TRBV2 with TRBJ1-1; the D is unclear. CDR3 length: 13 amino acids. Germline V gene lookup returns CDR1 SNHLY and CDR2 FYNNEI. The V end lost 7 bases, the J end lost 11 bases, and 20 bases lay between the germline ends. The CDR3 DNA reads as TGTGCCAGCATAAGAGGCACCAGGACCGGCGCTTTCTTT. It encodes CASIRGTRTGAFF.

The chain recombines TRBV25-1 with TRBJ2-1, with D perhaps TRBD1 (6 bases). Germline-derived CDR1 and CDR2 are MGHDK and SYGVNS. The CDR3 runs to 15 residues. Deletions cut 6 bases from V and 1 base from J, with 13 bases between. CDR3 bases: TGTGCCAGCAGAGCTACAGGGATATCCTACAATGAGCAGTTCTTC. Its translation: CASRATGISYNEQFF.

The chain combines TRBV11-3 with TRBJ2-5; TRBD2 aligns across 7 bases. Germline CDR1 SGHNT, CDR2 YENEEA. This CDR3 has 18 amino acids. Trimming at V came to 4 bases and at J to 5 bases, leaving 19 bases not matched to a gene. CDR3 sequence (DNA): TGTGCCAGCAGCTCCCCCCGGGGTCGTGGGAGGGTGAGGGAGACCCAGTACTTC. It encodes CASSSPRGRGRVRETQYF.

As to this clone: A far larger clone is just one base off, so this is likely a read error. The same CDR3 arises from other DNA sequences in this sample as well. The rearrangement links TRBV10-3 to TRBJ2-5; D possibly corresponds to TRBD1 (5 bases). The CDR3 runs to 13 residues. V shed 4 bases and J shed 2 bases, with 8 bases lying between them. Per germline, CDR1 ENHRY and CDR2 SYGVKD. Here the CDR3 reads CAISARAQETQYF. The CDR3 DNA follows: TGTGCCATCAGTGCCAGGGCACAAGAGACCCAGTACTTC.

This clone occurred once. The J gene is TRBJ2-5, the V gene TRBV7-9; TRBD1 or TRBD2 may be the D gene (6 bases each). The CDR3 covers 16 residues. Germline values: CDR1 SEHNR, CDR2 FQNEAQ (reference sequence). V was trimmed by 4 bases and J by 5 bases, leaving 20 bases between them. DNA of the CDR3: TGTGCCAGCAGCTCCGCGGGATGGGGGGCCCGGGAGACCCAGTACTTC. Translation gives CASSSAGWGARETQYF.

For the CDR3, the DNA is TGTGCCAGCAGCTTAGAGGGGACATACCAAGAGACCCAGTACTTC. It yields the protein CASSLEGTYQETQYF. The chain uses TRBV7-2 and TRBJ2-5; TRBD1 is a possible D gene (6 bases). This CDR3 has 15 amino acids. Per germline, CDR1 SGHTA and CDR2 FQGNSA. V lost 1 base to trimming and J lost 0 bases, with 9 bases between them. Using reference TRBV7-2 and TRBJ2-5 for the parts outside the CDR3, the full variable domain is GAGVSQSPSNKVTEKGKDVELRCDPISGHTALYWYRQSLGQGLEFLIYFQGNSAPDKSGLPSDRFSAERTGGSVSTLTIQRTQQEDSAVYLCASSLEGTYQETQYFGPGTRLLVL.

This clone turned up a few times. The V and J genes are TRBV7-2 and TRBJ1-2; D unclear. CDR1 and CDR2 from the germline V gene are SGHTA and FQGNSA. There are 12 residues in the CDR3. The ends were cut back, 3 bases at V and 8 bases at J, with 10 bases in the middle. The CDR3 nucleotides read TGTGCCAGCAGCTTTTTGGTGGAAGGCTACACCTTC. Its translation is CASSFLVEGYTF.

The gene calls are TRBV4-1 and TRBJ2-5; 11 positions agree with TRBD1. Germline V gene lookup returns CDR1 MGHRA and CDR2 YSYEKL. After removal of 1 base from V and 1 base from J, the junction contained 8 bases not matched to a gene. The CDR3 consists of 18 residues. The CDR3, as DNA: TGCGCCAGCAGCCAAGGAGGGACAGGGGGTCTCGTCCAAGAGACCCAGTACTTC. This codes for CASSQGGTGGLVQETQYF.

About this clone itself: A single base is all that separates this from a far larger clone, so a read error is likely. The conserved closing phenylalanine or tryptophan is absent in this CDR3, likely reflecting a read error. The genes are TRBV2 and TRBJ1-1; no clear D. The CDR3 sequence is 17 residues long. Per germline, CDR1 SNHLY and CDR2 FYNNEI. The germline V and J ends were trimmed by 6 bases and 1 base, with 21 bases remaining between them. The CDR3 bases are TGTGCCAGCAGCCACGGACTGCGACGGCTGGAGAACACTGAAGCTTTCCTT. Amino acids: CASSHGLRRLENTEAFL.

The rearrangement joins TRBV28 to TRBJ1-5; D ambiguous. The CDR3 loop spans 16 amino acids. Germline loops: CDR1 MDHEN, CDR2 SYDVKM. The V end lost 2 bases, the J end lost 8 bases, and 19 bases lay between the germline ends. The CDR3 bases are TGTGCCAGCAGTTTAGGCGGGGAATCTCGGAGTAAGCCCCAGCATTTT. This gives the protein CASSLGGESRSKPQHF. Supplemented by reference TRBV28 and TRBJ1-5, the full variable domain reads DVKVTQSSRYLVKRTGEKVFLECVQDMDHENMFWYRQDPGLGLRLIYFSYDVKMKEKGDIPEGYSVSREKKERFSLILESASTNQTSMYLCASSLGGESRSKPQHFGDGTRLSIL.

This chain uses TRBV19 with TRBJ2-2; 11 bases line up with TRBD1. In germline, CDR1 is LNHDA, CDR2 SQIVND (reference sequence). The length of the CDR3 is 17 residues. V lost 1 base, J lost 4 bases, and 5 bases stayed unmatched. CDR3 DNA sequence: TGTGCCAGTAGTATAGGATCCGGGACAGGGGGCACCGGGGAGCTGTTTTTT. Amino acid sequence: CASSIGSGTGGTGELFF.

This clone occurred a few times. The rearrangement links TRBV7-2 to TRBJ1-5, with a weak D call TRBD1 (6 bases). The germline V gene has CDR1 SGHTA and CDR2 FQGNSA. Trimming stripped 5 bases from V and 9 bases from J, with 17 bases between. The CDR3 totals 14 residues. The CDR3 DNA follows: TGTGCCAGCAGCCTCGATCCGGGACATCCGCCCCAGCATTTT. It encodes CASSLDPGHPPQHF.

Of note for this clone: A much larger clone differs by one base, so this may be a read error. The genes are TRBV6-6 and TRBJ2-5; D unresolved. Deletions cut 3 bases from V and 6 bases from J, with 11 bases between. The CDR3 is made up of 13 amino acids. The germline gives CDR1 MNHNY, CDR2 SVGAGI (reference sequence). CDR3 amino acids: CASSYAVEQTQYF. In nucleotides, the CDR3 is TGTGCCAGCAGTTATGCCGTGGAGCAGACCCAGTACTTC.

This clone appeared a few times. The chain is built from TRBV9 and TRBJ2-2; 7 bases align to TRBD2. This CDR3 comprises 15 residues. Germline lookup yields CDR1 SGDLS and CDR2 YYNGEE. The V gene end was trimmed by 0 bases and the J gene end by 3 bases; junction bases not matched to a gene: 2. CDR3 sequence: CASSVAGRHTGELFF. Here the CDR3 DNA reads TGTGCCAGCAGCGTAGCCGGGAGGCACACCGGGGAGCTGTTTTTT.

Ten or more counts support this clone. Additional DNA sequences in this sample encode the identical CDR3. This chain links TRBV9 with TRBJ2-1; maybe TRBD1 (5 bases). The CDR3 has 15 amino acids. The V gene's germline CDR1 is SGDLS and CDR2 YYNGEE. Deletions cut 4 bases from V and 0 bases from J, with 11 bases between. The CDR3 bases are TGTGCCAGCAGCCCGACAGTAAGCTCCTACAATGAGCAGTTCTTC. Translation: CASSPTVSSYNEQFF.

As for this clone: Compared with germline, one end of the junction differs, possibly owing to a read error. CDR3 nucleotide sequence: TGTGCCAGCAGTGCGGGACTAGCGGCCCTCTACCAGCAGTACTTC. Amino acid sequence: CASSAGLAALYQQYF. The chain recombines TRBV6-1 with TRBJ2-7; 11 nucleotides match TRBD2. The germline CDR1 and CDR2 sequences are MNHNS and SASEGT. This CDR3 contains 15 residues.